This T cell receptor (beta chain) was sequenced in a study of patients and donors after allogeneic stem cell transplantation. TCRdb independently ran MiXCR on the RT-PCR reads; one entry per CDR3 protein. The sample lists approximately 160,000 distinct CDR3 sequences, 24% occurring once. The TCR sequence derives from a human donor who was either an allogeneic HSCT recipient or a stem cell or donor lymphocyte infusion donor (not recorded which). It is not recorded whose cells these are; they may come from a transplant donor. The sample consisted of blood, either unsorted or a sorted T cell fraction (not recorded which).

CDR3 sequence: CAIRAKKAVFRELNTEAFF. The CDR3 DNA reads TGTGCCATCAGAGCAAAAAAAGCAGTATTCAGGGAGTTGAACACTGAAGCTTTCTTT. V and J are TRBV10-3 and TRBJ1-1, with D maybe TRBD1 (5 bases). CDR1 is ENHRY and CDR2 is SYGVKD in the germline V gene. CDR3 length equals 19 residues. V was clipped by 6 bases and J by 0 bases, with 26 bases between them.